This is a list of T cell receptor beta chains from one sample in a study of cytomegalovirus exposure and HLA in healthy donors. The assay was immunoSEQ multiplex PCR, and TCRdb's table has in-frame clones only and misses some. This table holds 90,000 to 150,000 clones, nearly 65% found once. The specimen was PBMCs. The origin of the receptors is a man aged 35 to 55 in good health and CMV-seropositive. Each CDR3 is given with its conserved first and last residue. The D gene is left open where the match is weak. Part of the rows lack a size; the others show once, few, many or a class for expanded clones.

v_gene	d_gene	j_gene	abundance	CDR3aa	CDR3nt
TRBV7-9	-	TRBJ2-5	few	CASSQLETQYF	TGTGCCAGCAGTCAATTGGAGACCCAGTACTTC
TRBV28	TRBD2	TRBJ2-3	-	CASSVAGGGSDTQYF	TGTGCCAGCAGTGTAGCGGGAGGGGGGTCAGATACGCAGTATTTT
TRBV10-2	TRBD2	TRBJ2-5	few	CASSHRTSGSQETQYF	TGCGCCAGCAGTCATCGGACTAGCGGGAGTCAAGAGACCCAGTACTTC
TRBV11-1	TRBD1	TRBJ1-1	-	CASSLSRRQGAWAEAFF	TGTGCCAGCAGCTTAAGCAGGAGACAGGGGGCATGGGCTGAAGCTTTCTTT
TRBV6-1	-	TRBJ1-2	-	CASSPGRPDGYTF	TGTGCCAGCTCGCCTGGGCGTCCGGATGGCTACACCTTC
TRBV6-6	-	TRBJ1-2	-	CASGGGIYGYTF	TGTGCCAGCGGCGGGGGCATCTATGGCTACACCTTC
TRBV4-3	TRBD1	TRBJ1-1	-	CASSQGGGTGITEAFF	TGCGCCAGCAGCCAAGGGGGCGGGACAGGGATAACTGAAGCTTTCTTT
TRBV29-1	TRBD1	TRBJ1-5	few	CSIGQGRDQPQHF	TGCAGCATAGGACAGGGCAGGGATCAGCCCCAGCATTTT
TRBV2	TRBD1	TRBJ1-2	-	CASSGGQGAYYGYTF	TGTGCCAGCAGTGGGGGACAGGGCGCGTACTATGGCTACACCTTC
TRBV7-9	-	TRBJ1-4	-	CASTPPQEERPTNEKLFF	TGTGCCAGCACCCCACCCCAAGAAGAGAGGCCAACTAATGAAAAACTGTTTTTT
TRBV19	-	TRBJ1-1	-	CASSKGRNTEAFF	TGTGCCAGTAGTAAGGGGCGGAACACTGAAGCTTTCTTT
TRBV1	-	TRBJ2-1	few	CTSSQEDETRPINEQFF	TGCACCAGCAGCCAAGAGGACGAGACTAGGCCGATCAATGAGCAGTTCTTC
TRBV30	-	TRBJ2-2	-	CAWTLGRWNTGELFF	TGTGCCTGGACTCTGGGGAGATGGAACACCGGGGAGCTGTTTTTT
TRBV6-1	-	TRBJ1-2	-	CASSDFGGEGFGYTF	TGTGCCAGCAGTGATTTTGGGGGCGAGGGTTTTGGCTACACCTTC
TRBV7-3	TRBD1	TRBJ1-1	-	CASSLMGTENTEAFF	TGTGCCAGCAGCTTAATGGGGACAGAGAACACTGAAGCTTTCTTT
TRBV27	-	TRBJ2-5	-	CASSLAQGAGETQYF	TGTGCCAGCAGTTTAGCACAGGGTGCGGGAGAGACCCAGTACTTC
TRBV10-3	TRBD2	TRBJ2-7	-	CAISEGGGSPYEQYF	TGTGCCATCAGTGAGGGGGGGGGTAGCCCCTACGAGCAGTACTTC
TRBV5-1	TRBD1	TRBJ1-4	-	CASSSLGQAGEKLFF	TGCGCCAGCAGCTCTTTAGGACAGGCGGGGGAAAAACTGTTTTTT
TRBV5-4	TRBD1	TRBJ2-7	-	CASSLGYGTGTYEQYF	TGTGCCAGCAGCTTGGGTTACGGGACAGGGACCTACGAGCAGTACTTC
TRBV5-4	TRBD2	TRBJ2-3	few	CASSPTSGGSDTQYF	TGTGCCAGCAGCCCGACTAGCGGGGGTTCAGATACGCAGTATTTT
TRBV2	TRBD1	TRBJ1-2	-	CASSPGQATPMGYTF	TGTGCCAGCAGCCCGGGACAGGCAACCCCTATGGGCTACACCTTC
TRBV7-9	-	TRBJ1-4	-	CASSWGGEGGEKLFF	TGTGCCAGCAGCTGGGGTGGGGAGGGCGGTGAAAAACTGTTTTTT